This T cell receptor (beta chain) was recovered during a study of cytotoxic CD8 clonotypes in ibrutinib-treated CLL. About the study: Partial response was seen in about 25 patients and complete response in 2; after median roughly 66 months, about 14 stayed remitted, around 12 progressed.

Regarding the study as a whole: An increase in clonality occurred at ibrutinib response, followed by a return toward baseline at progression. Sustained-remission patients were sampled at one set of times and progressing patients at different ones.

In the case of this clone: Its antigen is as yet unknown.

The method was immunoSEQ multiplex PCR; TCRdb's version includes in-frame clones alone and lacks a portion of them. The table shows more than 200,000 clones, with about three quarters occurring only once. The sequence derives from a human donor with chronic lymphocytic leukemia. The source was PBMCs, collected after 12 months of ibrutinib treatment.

CDR3 in amino acids: CASSPGRSGIRNEQFF. For the CDR3, the DNA is TGCGCCAGCAGCCCGGGTCGGAGCGGGATTAGAAATGAGCAGTTCTTC. V and J are TRBV5-1 and TRBJ2-1; TRBD2 matches at 7 bases. With V trimmed by 4 bases and J by 7 bases, 14 bases remained unmatched. This CDR3 contains 16 residues. Germline CDR1 and CDR2: SGHRS and YFSETQ.